One and the same sample provided the 16 T cell receptor beta chains below, sequenced in a study of a mutant IDH1 vaccine in newly diagnosed glioma. Their specific antigens are unknown. Repertoires were generated with immunoSEQ multiplex PCR, while TCRdb's copy carries only in-frame clones and drops some. This sample yields roughly 52,000 clones, of which around 84% are seen a single time; approximately 4.3% belongs to the top ten. Described time point: week 35, safety follow-up. Topical imiquimod accompanied each vaccine dose, which consisted of 300 ug of mutant IDH1 20-mer peptide. The source material was PBMCs, sampled from a glioma patient whose treatment included an IDH1 peptide vaccine. The origin of the receptors is a woman in her late teens or twenties with glioma.

The rearrangement uses TRBV19 and TRBJ2-7, with a weak D call TRBD2 (6 bases). Trimming stripped 2 bases from V and 0 bases from J, with 11 bases between. The CDR3 has 15 amino acids. From germline, CDR1 is LNHDA and CDR2 SQIVND (reference sequence). The CDR3 region is CASSIRTGGSYEQYF. The CDR3 coding sequence is TGTGCCAGTAGTATACGGACCGGGGGCTCCTACGAGCAGTACTTC.

The chain recombines TRBV5-6 with TRBJ2-1; 7 nucleotides match TRBD2. This CDR3 is built from 15 residues. CDR1 and CDR2 from the germline V gene are SGHDT and YYEEEE. V was clipped by 2 bases and J by 0 bases; unmatched bases: 2. CDR3: CASSFGRASYNEQFF. The CDR3 coding sequence is TGTGCCAGCAGCTTTGGGAGGGCCTCCTACAATGAGCAGTTCTTC.

The chain combines TRBV25-1 with TRBJ1-6; the D is unclear. Germline V gene lookup returns CDR1 MGHDK and CDR2 SYGVNS. This CDR3 has 14 residues. V dropped 2 bases and J dropped 7 bases, with 9 bases sitting between them. This CDR3 reads CASSEMGLNSPLHF. The CDR3 region has the DNA TGTGCCAGCAGTGAAATGGGGTTAAATTCACCCCTCCACTTT. Using reference TRBV25-1 and TRBJ1-6 for the parts outside the CDR3, the full variable domain is EADIYQTPRYLVIGTGKKITLECSQTMGHDKMYWYQQDPGMELHLIHYSYGVNSTEKGDLSSESTVSRIRTEHFPLTLESARPSHTSQYLCASSEMGLNSPLHFGNGTRLTVT.

The chain combines TRBV7-2 with TRBJ2-7, with 8 nucleotides matching TRBD2. V trimming: 1 base; J trimming: 2 bases; junction bases outside the gene matches: 4. The CDR3 sequence is 15 residues long. The V gene's germline CDR1 is SGHTA and CDR2 FQGNSA. The CDR3 region has the DNA TGTGCCAGCAGCTTAGAGCGGGGGAGAACCTACGAGCAGTACTTC. Protein product: CASSLERGRTYEQYF.

This clone was seen once. V and J are TRBV7-2 and TRBJ1-2, with unresolved D. The CDR3 spans 13 residues. CDR1 and CDR2 (germline): SGHTA, FQGNSA. V was cut by 6 bases and J by 4 bases, with 12 bases left in between. The CDR3 protein is CASRSVAGYGYTF. The CDR3 DNA reads TGTGCCAGCAGGTCCGTTGCCGGCTATGGCTACACCTTC.

The genes are TRBV7-9 and TRBJ2-4, with D unclear. CDR3 length: 15 residues. Germline loops: CDR1 SEHNR, CDR2 FQNEAQ (reference sequence). The V and J ends lost 4 bases and 6 bases respectively, with 16 bases between them. CDR3 sequence (DNA): TGTGCCAGCAGCTCCCCACCGACGGACGGAAACATTCAGTACTTC. Translating it yields CASSSPPTDGNIQYF.

This clone showed up just once. This chain links TRBV25-1 with TRBJ1-2; D is perhaps TRBD1 (5 bases). Trimming stripped 2 bases from V and 2 bases from J, with 9 bases between. Per germline, CDR1 MGHDK and CDR2 SYGVNS. This CDR3 is 14 amino acids long. The CDR3 bases are TGTGCCAGCAGTGAACCGGGGGGGAACTATGGCTACACCTTC. Protein: CASSEPGGNYGYTF.

The genes are TRBV7-6 and TRBJ2-7; unclear D gene. The germline V gene has CDR1 SGHVS and CDR2 FNYEAQ. The CDR3 contains 13 residues. The V end lost 0 bases, the J end lost 4 bases, and 7 bases lay between the germline ends. The CDR3: CASSLATGYEQYF. The CDR3 region has the DNA TGTGCCAGCAGCTTAGCGACTGGGTACGAGCAGTACTTC.

The gene calls are TRBV9 and TRBJ2-5; 10 nucleotides align to TRBD2. Germline trimming cut 3 bases from V and 0 bases from J; bases unmatched to any gene: 14. Germline CDR1 SGDLS, CDR2 YYNGEE. This CDR3 region has 19 residues. CDR3 protein: CASSGRSLSGGGYQETQYF. Here the CDR3 DNA reads TGTGCCAGCAGCGGCAGGAGTTTGAGCGGGGGGGGGTACCAAGAGACCCAGTACTTC.

The chain joins TRBV30 to TRBJ1-2; D is possibly TRBD1 (6 bases). The germline V and J ends were trimmed by 0 bases and 2 bases, with 13 bases remaining between them. The CDR3 is 15 residues long. The germline gives CDR1 GTSNPN, CDR2 SVGIG (reference sequence). The CDR3 loop reads CAWSVSGHQNYGYTF. Here the CDR3 DNA reads TGTGCCTGGAGTGTTTCGGGACACCAAAACTATGGCTACACCTTC. Variable domain in full (rest from reference TRBV30 and TRBJ1-2): SQTIHQWPATLVQPVGSPLSLECTVEGTSNPNLYWYRQAAGRGLQLLFYSVGIGQISSEVPQNLSASRPQDRQFILSSKKLLLSDSGFYLCAWSVSGHQNYGYTFGSGTRLTVV.

Here the CDR3 DNA reads TGTGCTAGTGGTTCCTCAGGGCCCGAGCAGTACTTC. The encoded protein is CASGSSGPEQYF. This rearrangement joins TRBV12-5 to TRBJ2-7; maybe TRBD1 (5 bases). Germline lookup yields CDR1 LGHNT and CDR2 FRNRAP. This CDR3 is 12 amino acids long. V shed 4 bases and J shed 6 bases, with 10 bases lying between them.

CDR3 DNA sequence: TGTGCCAGCAGTGGGAGGCGGGACGGAGAGACCCAGTACTTC. Translated: CASSGRRDGETQYF. The gene calls are TRBV6-5 and TRBJ2-5, with D perhaps matching TRBD2 (6 bases). V was clipped by 5 bases and J by 4 bases, with 14 bases between them. The CDR3 sequence is 14 residues long. Germline-derived CDR1 and CDR2 are MNHEY and SVGAGI.

This clone has a handful of counts. The rearrangement joins TRBV10-3 to TRBJ1-1, with D tentatively TRBD1 (6 bases). Trimming pared 0 bases from V and 0 bases from J, leaving 17 bases between. The germline V gene has CDR1 ENHRY and CDR2 SYGVKD. This CDR3 spans 18 amino acids. The CDR3: CAISESQVRGTLNTEAFF. CDR3 coding DNA: TGTGCCATCAGTGAGTCACAAGTCAGGGGAACATTGAACACTGAAGCTTTCTTT.

CDR3 sequence reads: CASSYGQGASYEQYF. The CDR3 DNA is TGTGCCAGCAGTTATGGACAGGGAGCATCCTACGAGCAGTACTTC. V and J are TRBV6-6 and TRBJ2-7; 8 nucleotides line up with TRBD1. CDR1 is MNHNY and CDR2 is SVGAGI in the germline V gene (reference sequence). This CDR3 region has 15 residues. The junction had 5 bases not matched to a gene; V was cut back by 3 bases and J by 1 base.

The V call is TRBV10-1, the J call TRBJ1-5; D is perhaps TRBD1 (5 bases). Trimming took off 3 bases at V and 1 base at J, with 13 bases between the two ends. Looked up from germline, CDR1 is WNHNN and CDR2 is SYGVQD (reference sequence). The CDR3 runs to 16 residues. The CDR3 DNA is TGCGCCAGCAGTGATCGAGGGGCGATGAGCAATCAGCCCCAGCATTTT. Its protein product is CASSDRGAMSNQPQHF.

The chain links TRBV19 to TRBJ2-3; TRBD1 matches 8 bases. Germline CDR1 LNHDA, CDR2 SQIVND (reference sequence). The CDR3 totals 16 residues. The V segment lost 5 bases and the J segment 0 bases; nucleotides outside the gene matches: 7. This CDR3 is CASSPGTGLSTDTQYF. The CDR3 nucleotides are TGTGCCAGTAGTCCAGGGACAGGTCTAAGCACAGATACGCAGTATTTT. The complete variable domain, with remaining parts taken from reference TRBV19 and TRBJ2-3, reads DGGITQSPKYLFRKEGQNVTLSCEQNLNHDAMYWYRQDPGQGLRLIYYSQIVNDFQKGDIAEGYSVSREKKESFPLTVTSAQKNPTAFYLCASSPGTGLSTDTQYFGPGTRLTVL.